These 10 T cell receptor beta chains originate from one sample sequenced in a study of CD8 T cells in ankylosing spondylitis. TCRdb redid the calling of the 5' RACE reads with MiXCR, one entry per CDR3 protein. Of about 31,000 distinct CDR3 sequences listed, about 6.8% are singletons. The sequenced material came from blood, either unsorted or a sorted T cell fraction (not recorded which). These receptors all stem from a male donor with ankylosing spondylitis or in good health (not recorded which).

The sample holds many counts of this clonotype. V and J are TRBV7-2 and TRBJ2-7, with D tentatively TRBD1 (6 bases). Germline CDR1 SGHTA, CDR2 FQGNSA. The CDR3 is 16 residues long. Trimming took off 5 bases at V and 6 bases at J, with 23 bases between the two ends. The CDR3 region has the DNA TGTGCCAGCAGCCGCCGACAGGACTCCGCACGGTTCGAGCAGTACTTC. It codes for CASSRRQDSARFEQYF.

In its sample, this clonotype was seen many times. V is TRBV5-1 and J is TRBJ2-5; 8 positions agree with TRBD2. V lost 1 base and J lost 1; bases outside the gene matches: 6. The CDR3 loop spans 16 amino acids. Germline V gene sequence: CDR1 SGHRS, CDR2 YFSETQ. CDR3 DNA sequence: TGCGCCAGCAGCTTGAGCGGGAGAGTTATCCAAGAGACCCAGTACTTC. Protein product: CASSLSGRVIQETQYF.

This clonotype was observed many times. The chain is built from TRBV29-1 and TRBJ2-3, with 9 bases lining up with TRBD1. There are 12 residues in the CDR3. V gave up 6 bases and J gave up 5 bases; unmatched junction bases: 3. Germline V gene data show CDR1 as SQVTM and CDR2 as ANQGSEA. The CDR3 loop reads CSVRTGEDTQYF. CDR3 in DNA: TGCAGCGTCCGGACAGGGGAAGATACGCAGTATTTT.

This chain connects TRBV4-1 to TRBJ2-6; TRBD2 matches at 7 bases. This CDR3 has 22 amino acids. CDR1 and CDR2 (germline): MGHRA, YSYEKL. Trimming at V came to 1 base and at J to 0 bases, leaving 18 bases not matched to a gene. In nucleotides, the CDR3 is TGCGCCAGCAGCCAAGGGGCCCCCAGGTGGGGGGGGGAACACTCTGGGGCCAACGTCCTGACTTTC. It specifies CASSQGAPRWGGEHSGANVLTF.

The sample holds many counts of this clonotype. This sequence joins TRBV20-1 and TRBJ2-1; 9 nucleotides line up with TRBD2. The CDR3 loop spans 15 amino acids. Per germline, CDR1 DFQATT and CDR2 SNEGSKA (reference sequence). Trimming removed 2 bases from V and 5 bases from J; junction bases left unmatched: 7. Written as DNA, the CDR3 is TGCAGTGCTAGATCCCCGGGACTAGCAGACAATGAGCAGTTCTTC. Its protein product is CSARSPGLADNEQFF.

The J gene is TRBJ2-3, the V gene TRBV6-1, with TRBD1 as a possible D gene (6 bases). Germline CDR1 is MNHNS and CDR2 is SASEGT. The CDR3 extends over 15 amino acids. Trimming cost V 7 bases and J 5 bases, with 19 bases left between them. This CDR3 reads CASTQEWGRKDTQYF. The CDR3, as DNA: TGTGCCAGCACCCAAGAATGGGGGCGGAAAGATACGCAGTATTTT.

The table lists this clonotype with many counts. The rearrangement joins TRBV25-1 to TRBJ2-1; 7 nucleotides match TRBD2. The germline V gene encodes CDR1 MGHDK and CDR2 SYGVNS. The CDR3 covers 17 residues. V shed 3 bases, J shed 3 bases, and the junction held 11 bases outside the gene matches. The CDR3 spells CASSDPREESYYNEQFF. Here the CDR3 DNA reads TGTGCCAGCAGTGATCCCCGGGAGGAATCGTACTACAATGAGCAGTTCTTC.

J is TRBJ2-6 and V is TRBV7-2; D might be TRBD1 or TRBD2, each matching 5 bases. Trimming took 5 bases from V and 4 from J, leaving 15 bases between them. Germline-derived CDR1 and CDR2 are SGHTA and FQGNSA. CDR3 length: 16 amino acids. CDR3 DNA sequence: TGTGCCAGCAGCGGAAGGCCGGGGACCGGGGCCAACGTCCTGACTTTC. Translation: CASSGRPGTGANVLTF.

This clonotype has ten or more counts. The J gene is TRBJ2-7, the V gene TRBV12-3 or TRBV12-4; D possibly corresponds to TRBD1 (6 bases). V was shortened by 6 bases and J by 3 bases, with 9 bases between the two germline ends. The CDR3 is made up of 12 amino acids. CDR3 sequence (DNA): TGTGCCAGCAGACAGGGCGTCTACGAGCAGTACTTC. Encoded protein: CASRQGVYEQYF.

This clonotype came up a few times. The CDR3 region is CAICLARDRSGTNEKLFF. The CDR3 DNA follows: TGTGCCATCTGTTTAGCGAGGGACAGATCCGGGACTAATGAAAAACTGTTTTTT. This chain joins TRBV12-3 or TRBV12-4 and TRBJ1-4; 7 nucleotides match TRBD1. The trim removed 10 bases at V and 2 bases at J, leaving 19 bases unmatched. There are 18 residues in the CDR3.